This TCR beta chain was sequenced in a study of cytomegalovirus exposure and HLA in healthy donors. Findings and caveats of the study: The sole available immune exposure information was CMV serostatus.

PCR was performed using 60 Vbeta and 13 Jbeta primers. TCRdb keeps only in-frame clones here, not all; method: immunoSEQ multiplex PCR. Of a few hundred thousand clones detected, approximately 80% appear once; the ten largest clones hold 15% to 18%. The CDR3 runs 15 residues. The junction had 7 bases not matched to a gene; V was cut back by 2 bases and J by 6 bases. The V gene's germline CDR1 is SGHTA and CDR2 FQGTGA. Worth noting for this clone: What it binds is unknown.

This receptor was taken from a man in his forties or fifties in good health and CMV-seronegative. The sequencing input was PBMCs. The chain links TRBV7-3 to TRBJ2-3, with TRBD2 matching 8 bases. This CDR3 reads CASSLQAGVGDTQYF. The CDR3 DNA reads as TGTGCCAGCAGCTTACAAGCGGGAGTTGGGGATACGCAGTATTTT.